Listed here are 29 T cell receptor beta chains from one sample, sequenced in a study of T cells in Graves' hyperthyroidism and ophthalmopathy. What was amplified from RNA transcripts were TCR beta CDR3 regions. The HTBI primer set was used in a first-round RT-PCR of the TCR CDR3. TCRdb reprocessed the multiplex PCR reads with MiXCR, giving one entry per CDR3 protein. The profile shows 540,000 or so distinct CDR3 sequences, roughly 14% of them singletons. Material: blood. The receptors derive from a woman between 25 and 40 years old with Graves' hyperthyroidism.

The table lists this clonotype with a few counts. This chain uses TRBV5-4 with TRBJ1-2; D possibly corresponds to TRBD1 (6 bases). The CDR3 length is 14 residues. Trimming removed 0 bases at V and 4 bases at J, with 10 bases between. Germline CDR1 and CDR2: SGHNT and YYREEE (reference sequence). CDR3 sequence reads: CASSLAGESYGYTF. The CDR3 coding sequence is TGTGCCAGCAGCTTGGCAGGGGAGTCCTATGGCTACACCTTC.

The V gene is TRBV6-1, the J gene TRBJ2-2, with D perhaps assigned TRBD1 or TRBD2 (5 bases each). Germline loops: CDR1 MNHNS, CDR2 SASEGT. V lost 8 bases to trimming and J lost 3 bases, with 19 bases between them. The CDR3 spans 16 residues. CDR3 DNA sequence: TGTGCCAGCCGTAACCTTAGAGGGGCGGACACCGGGGAGCTGTTTTTT. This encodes CASRNLRGADTGELFF.

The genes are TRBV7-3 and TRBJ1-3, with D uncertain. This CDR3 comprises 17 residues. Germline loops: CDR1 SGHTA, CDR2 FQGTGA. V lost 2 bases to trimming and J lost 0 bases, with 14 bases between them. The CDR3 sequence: CASSLCPTYYSGNTIYF. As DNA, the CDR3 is TGTGCCAGCAGCTTATGCCCTACCTACTACTCTGGAAACACCATATATTTT.

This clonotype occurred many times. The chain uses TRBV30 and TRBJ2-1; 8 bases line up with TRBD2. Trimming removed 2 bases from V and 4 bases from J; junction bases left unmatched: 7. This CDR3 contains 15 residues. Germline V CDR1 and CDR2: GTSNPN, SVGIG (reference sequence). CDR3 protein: CAWSQGGRLYNEQFF. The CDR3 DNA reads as TGTGCCTGGAGTCAAGGCGGGAGGCTATACAATGAGCAGTTCTTC.

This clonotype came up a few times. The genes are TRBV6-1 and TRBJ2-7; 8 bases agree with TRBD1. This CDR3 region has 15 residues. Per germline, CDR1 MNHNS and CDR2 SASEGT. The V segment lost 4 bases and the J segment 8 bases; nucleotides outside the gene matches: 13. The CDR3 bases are TGTGCCAGCAGTGTGACAGGGGTCTTAAATTGGCAGCAGTACTTC. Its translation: CASSVTGVLNWQQYF.

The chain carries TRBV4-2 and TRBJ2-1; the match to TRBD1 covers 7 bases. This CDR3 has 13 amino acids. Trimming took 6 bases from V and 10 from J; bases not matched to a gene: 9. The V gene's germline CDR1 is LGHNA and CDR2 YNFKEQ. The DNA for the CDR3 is TGTGCCAGCAGGGACAGGAGCTCTTTGGAGCAGTTCTTC. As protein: CASRDRSSLEQFF.

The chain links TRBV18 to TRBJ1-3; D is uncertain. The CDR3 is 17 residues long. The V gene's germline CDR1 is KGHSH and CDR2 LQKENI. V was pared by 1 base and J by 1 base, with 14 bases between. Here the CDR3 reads CASSPLQAGASGNTIYF. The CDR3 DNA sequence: TGTGCCAGCTCACCACTTCAGGCAGGCGCATCTGGAAACACCATATATTTT.

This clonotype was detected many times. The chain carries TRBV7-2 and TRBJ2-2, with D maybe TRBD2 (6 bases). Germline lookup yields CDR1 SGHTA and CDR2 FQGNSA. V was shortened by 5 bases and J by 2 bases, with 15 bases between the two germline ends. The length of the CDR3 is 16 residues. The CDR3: CASSPGPAGNTGELFF. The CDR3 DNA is TGTGCCAGCAGCCCGGGACCAGCGGGTAACACCGGGGAGCTGTTTTTT.

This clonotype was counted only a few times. The CDR3 region has the DNA TGCAGCGTCGGGGCGGGGGCCCACGAGCAGTACTTC. Residues: CSVGAGAHEQYF. The chain has TRBV29-1 and TRBJ2-7; maybe TRBD2 (7 bases). This CDR3 is 12 amino acids long. Germline assignment: CDR1 SQVTM and CDR2 ANQGSEA. The V end was cut by 6 bases, the J end by 5 bases, with 14 bases between.

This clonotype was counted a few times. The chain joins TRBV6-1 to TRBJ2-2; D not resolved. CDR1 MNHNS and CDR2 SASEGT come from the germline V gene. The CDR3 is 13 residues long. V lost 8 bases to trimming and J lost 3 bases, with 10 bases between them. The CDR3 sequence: CASQKGYTGELFF. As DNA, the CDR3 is TGTGCCAGCCAAAAGGGTTACACCGGGGAGCTGTTTTTT.

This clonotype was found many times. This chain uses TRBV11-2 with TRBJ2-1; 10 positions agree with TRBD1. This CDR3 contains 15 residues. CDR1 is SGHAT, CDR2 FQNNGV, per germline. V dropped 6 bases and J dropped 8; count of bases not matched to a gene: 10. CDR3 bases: TGTGCCAGCAGGAAACCGGGACAGGGGAGCGATGAGCAGTTCTTC. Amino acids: CASRKPGQGSDEQFF.

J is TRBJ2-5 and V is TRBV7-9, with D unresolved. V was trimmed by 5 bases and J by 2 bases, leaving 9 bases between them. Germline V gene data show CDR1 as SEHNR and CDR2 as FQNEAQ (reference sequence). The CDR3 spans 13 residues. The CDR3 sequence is CASSRNEQETQYF. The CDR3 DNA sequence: TGTGCCAGCAGCCGAAACGAACAAGAGACCCAGTACTTC.

As DNA, the CDR3 is TGTGCCAGCAGCCAAGATGGACTTTACACCGGGGAGCTGTTTTTT. Translating gives CASSQDGLYTGELFF. This sequence joins TRBV14 and TRBJ2-2; possibly TRBD2 for D (5 bases). Deletions cut 0 bases from V and 3 bases from J, with 8 bases between. Germline loops: CDR1 SGHDN, CDR2 FVKESK. The CDR3 runs to 15 residues.

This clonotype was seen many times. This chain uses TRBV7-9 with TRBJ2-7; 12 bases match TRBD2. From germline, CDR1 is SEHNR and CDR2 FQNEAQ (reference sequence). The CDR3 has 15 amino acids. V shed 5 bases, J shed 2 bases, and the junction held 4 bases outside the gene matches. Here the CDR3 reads CASSRLAGETYEQYF. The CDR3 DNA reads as TGTGCCAGCAGCCGACTAGCGGGAGAGACCTACGAGCAGTACTTC.

CDR3 sequence reads: CASSQDRRTSGRYEQYF. CDR3 DNA: TGCGCCAGCAGCCAAGACCGAAGGACTAGCGGGAGGTACGAGCAGTACTTC. V usage is TRBV4-3 and J usage is TRBJ2-7; 14 bases agree with TRBD2. CDR1 is LGHNA, CDR2 YSLEER, per germline. There are 17 residues in the CDR3. Trimming at V came to 0 bases and at J to 4 bases, leaving 5 bases not matched to a gene.

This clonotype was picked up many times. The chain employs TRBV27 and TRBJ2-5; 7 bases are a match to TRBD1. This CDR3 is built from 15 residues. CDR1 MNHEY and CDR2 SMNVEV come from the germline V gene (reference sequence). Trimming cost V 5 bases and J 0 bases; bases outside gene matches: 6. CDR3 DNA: TGTGCCAGCAGTACTCCAGGGGGTTACCAAGAGACCCAGTACTTC. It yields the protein CASSTPGGYQETQYF.

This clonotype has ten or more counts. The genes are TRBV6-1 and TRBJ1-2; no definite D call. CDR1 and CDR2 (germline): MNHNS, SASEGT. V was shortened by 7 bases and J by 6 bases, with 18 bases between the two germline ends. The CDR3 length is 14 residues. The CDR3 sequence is CASNLSGPLNGYTF. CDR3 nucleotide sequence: TGTGCCAGCAACCTGTCCGGGCCCCTCAATGGCTACACCTTC.

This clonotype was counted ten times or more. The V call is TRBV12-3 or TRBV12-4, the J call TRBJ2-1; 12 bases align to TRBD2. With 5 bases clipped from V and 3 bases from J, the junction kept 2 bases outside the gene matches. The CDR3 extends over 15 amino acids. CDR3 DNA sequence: TGTGCCAGCAGTATGACTAGCGGGAGCTACAATGAGCAGTTCTTC. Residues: CASSMTSGSYNEQFF.

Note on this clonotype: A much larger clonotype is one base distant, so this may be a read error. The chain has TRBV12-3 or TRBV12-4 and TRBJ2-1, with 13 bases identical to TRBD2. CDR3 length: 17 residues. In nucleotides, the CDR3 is TGTGCCGGCAGTTCAAGACTAGCGGGAGGCCGGTACAATGAGCAGTTCTTC. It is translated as CAGSSRLAGGRYNEQFF.

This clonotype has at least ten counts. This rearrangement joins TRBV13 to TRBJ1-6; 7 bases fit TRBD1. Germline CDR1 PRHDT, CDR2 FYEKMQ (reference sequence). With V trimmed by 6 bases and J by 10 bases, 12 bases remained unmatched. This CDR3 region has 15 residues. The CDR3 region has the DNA TGTGCCAGCAGGAAGGGACAGAATCTTTACTCACCCCTCCACTTT. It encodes CASRKGQNLYSPLHF. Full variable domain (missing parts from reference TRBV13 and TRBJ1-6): AAGVIQSPRHLIKEKRETATLKCYPIPRHDTVYWYQQGPGQDPQFLISFYEKMQSDKGSIPDRFSAQQFSDYHSELNMSSLELGDSALYFCASRKGQNLYSPLHFGNGTRLTVT.

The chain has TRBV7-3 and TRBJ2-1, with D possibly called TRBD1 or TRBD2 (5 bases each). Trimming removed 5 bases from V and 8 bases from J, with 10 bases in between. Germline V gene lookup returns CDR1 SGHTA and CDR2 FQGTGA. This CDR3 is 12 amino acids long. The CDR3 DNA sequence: TGTGCCAGCAGCCAGGGAGCTCATGAGCAGTTCTTC. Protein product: CASSQGAHEQFF.

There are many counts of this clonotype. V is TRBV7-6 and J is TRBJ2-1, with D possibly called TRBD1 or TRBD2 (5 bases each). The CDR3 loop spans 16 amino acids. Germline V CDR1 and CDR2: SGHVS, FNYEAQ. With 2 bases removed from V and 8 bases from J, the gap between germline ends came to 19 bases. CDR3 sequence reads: CASSLPRGRAEDEQFF. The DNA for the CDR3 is TGTGCCAGCAGCTTACCCCGTGGCAGGGCGGAGGATGAGCAGTTCTTC.

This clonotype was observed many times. CDR3 residues: CASKTAGRDTGELFF. CDR3 bases: TGTGCCAGCAAGACGGCGGGCAGGGACACCGGGGAGCTGTTTTTT. The chain combines TRBV6-1 with TRBJ2-2; D may correspond to TRBD1 or TRBD2 (5 bases each). The CDR3 sequence is 15 residues long. V shed 7 bases and J shed 3 bases, with 15 bases lying between them. The germline gives CDR1 MNHNS, CDR2 SASEGT.

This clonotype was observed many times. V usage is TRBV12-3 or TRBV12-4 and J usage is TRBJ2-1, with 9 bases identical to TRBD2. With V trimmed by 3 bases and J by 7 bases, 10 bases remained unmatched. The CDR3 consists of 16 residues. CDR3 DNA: TGTGCCAGCAGTTTTGAAGCTAGCGGGACCGGGAATGAGCAGTTCTTC. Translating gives CASSFEASGTGNEQFF.

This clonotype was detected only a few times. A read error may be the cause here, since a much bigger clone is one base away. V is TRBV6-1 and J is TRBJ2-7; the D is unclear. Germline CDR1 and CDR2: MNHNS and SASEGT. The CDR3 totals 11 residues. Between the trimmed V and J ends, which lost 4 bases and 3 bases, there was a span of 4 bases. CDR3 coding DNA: TGTGCCAGCAGTGTGATCTACGAGCAGTACTTC. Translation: CASSVIYEQYF.

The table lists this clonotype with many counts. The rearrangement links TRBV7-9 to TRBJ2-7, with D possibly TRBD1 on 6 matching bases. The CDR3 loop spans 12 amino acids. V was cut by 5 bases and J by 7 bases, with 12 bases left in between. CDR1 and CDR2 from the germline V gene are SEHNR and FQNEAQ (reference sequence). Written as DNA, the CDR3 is TGTGCCAGCAGCGAGACCAGGGGTGAGCAGTACTTC. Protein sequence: CASSETRGEQYF.

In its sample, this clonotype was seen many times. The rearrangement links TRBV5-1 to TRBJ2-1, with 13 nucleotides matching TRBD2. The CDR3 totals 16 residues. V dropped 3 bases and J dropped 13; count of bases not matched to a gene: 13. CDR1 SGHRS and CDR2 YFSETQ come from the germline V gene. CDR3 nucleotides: TGCGCCAGCAGCTCAAGTCCCGGGACTAGCGGGGAGGATCAGTTCTTC. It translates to CASSSSPGTSGEDQFF.

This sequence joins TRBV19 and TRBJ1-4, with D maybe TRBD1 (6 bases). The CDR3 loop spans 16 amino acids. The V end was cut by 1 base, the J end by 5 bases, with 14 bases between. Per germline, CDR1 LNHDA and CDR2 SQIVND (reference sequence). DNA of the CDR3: TGTGCCAGTAGTATAGCCTCGGGGACAAGGAATGAAAAACTGTTTTTT. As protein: CASSIASGTRNEKLFF.

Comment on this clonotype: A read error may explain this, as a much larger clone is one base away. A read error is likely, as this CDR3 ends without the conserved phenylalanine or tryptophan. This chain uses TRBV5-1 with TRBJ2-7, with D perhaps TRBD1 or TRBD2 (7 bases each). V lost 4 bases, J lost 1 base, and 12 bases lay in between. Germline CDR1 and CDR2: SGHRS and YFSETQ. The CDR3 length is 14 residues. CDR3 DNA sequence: TGCGCCAGCAGCGGGGGGGACAGATCCTACGAGCAGTACTCC. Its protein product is CASSGGDRSYEQYS.